This entry lists 29 T cell receptor beta chains sequenced from one sample in a study of patients and donors after allogeneic stem cell transplantation. TCRdb passed the RT-PCR reads through MiXCR, listing each CDR3 protein once. The top ten hold 6% of the sample, which has more than 850,000 distinct CDR3 sequences, roughly 18% seen once. The sequenced material came from blood, either unsorted or a sorted T cell fraction (not recorded which). The receptors originated from a human donor who was either an allogeneic HSCT recipient or a stem cell or donor lymphocyte infusion donor (not recorded which). It is not recorded whose cells these are; they may come from a transplant donor.

The rearrangement uses TRBV4-3 and TRBJ2-3; 11 nucleotides match TRBD2. V gave up 0 bases and J gave up 4 bases; unmatched junction bases: 9. Germline V gene sequence: CDR1 LGHNA, CDR2 YSLEER. The CDR3 spans 18 residues. The CDR3 here is CASSQDGPSGGLADTQYF. The CDR3 bases are TGCGCCAGCAGCCAAGATGGACCTAGCGGGGGGTTGGCAGATACGCAGTATTTT.

This clonotype was observed a handful of times. The chain recombines TRBV20-1 with TRBJ2-2, with D tentatively TRBD1 (6 bases). The CDR3 covers 14 residues. Germline assignment: CDR1 DFQATT and CDR2 SNEGSKA (reference sequence). V was clipped by 6 bases and J by 6 bases, with 17 bases between them. This CDR3 is CSAIRGGVAGELFF. The CDR3 nucleotides read TGCAGTGCCATCAGGGGTGGGGTGGCCGGGGAGCTGTTTTTT.

V and J are TRBV12-3 or TRBV12-4 and TRBJ1-2, with 7 positions matching TRBD1. V was pared by 7 bases and J by 2 bases, with 10 bases of the junction left unmatched. This CDR3 is 15 amino acids long. The CDR3 sequence is CASTWGQPRNYGYTF. CDR3 in DNA: TGTGCCAGCACCTGGGGACAGCCTCGCAACTATGGCTACACCTTC.

This clonotype has a handful of counts. This chain joins TRBV13 and TRBJ2-2; 10 positions match TRBD2. Germline values: CDR1 PRHDT, CDR2 FYEKMQ (reference sequence). Germline trimming cut 8 bases from V and 3 bases from J; bases unmatched to any gene: 6. The CDR3 spans 15 residues. The CDR3 loop reads CASARTSGDTGELFF. The CDR3 region has the DNA TGTGCCAGCGCACGGACTAGCGGAGACACCGGGGAGCTGTTTTTT.

This clonotype was detected a few times. For the CDR3, the DNA is TGTGCCAGCATAGGGGTTGGCTACACCTTC. Translated, it gives CASIGVGYTF. This chain connects TRBV12-3 or TRBV12-4 to TRBJ1-2; the D gene is possibly TRBD1 (5 bases). CDR3 length: 10 amino acids. V shed 7 bases and J shed 7 bases, with 7 bases lying between them.

The gene calls are TRBV12-3 or TRBV12-4 and TRBJ1-1; TRBD1 is a possible D gene (6 bases). The CDR3 contains 13 residues. Trimming left V 10 bases short and J 5 bases short, with 17 bases between. The CDR3 here is CATRTGKATEAFF. The CDR3 nucleotides read TGTGCCACCCGAACAGGGAAGGCGACTGAAGCTTTCTTT.

The table lists this clonotype with a few counts. This chain joins TRBV15 and TRBJ1-5, with a possible D match to TRBD1 (5 bases). The CDR3 covers 14 residues. V was pared by 1 base and J by 6 bases, with 10 bases between. In germline, CDR1 is LNHNV, CDR2 YYDKDF (reference sequence). In nucleotides, the CDR3 is TGTGCCACCAGCAGAGGGGGGGGAAGTCAGCCCCAGCATTTT. It encodes CATSRGGGSQPQHF.

The V and J genes are TRBV9 and TRBJ1-3; 7 positions agree with TRBD1. Germline assignment: CDR1 SGDLS and CDR2 YYNGEE. The CDR3 is made up of 16 amino acids. V shed 4 bases, J shed 0 bases, and the junction held 7 bases outside the gene matches. The CDR3, as DNA: TGTGCCAGCAGCTTTCGGACAGGCAACTCTGGAAACACCATATATTTT. This gives the protein CASSFRTGNSGNTIYF.

This clonotype was observed many times. The chain recombines TRBV6-2 or TRBV6-3 with TRBJ2-3; 8 nucleotides align to TRBD2. There are 13 residues in the CDR3. Germline values: CDR1 MNHEY, CDR2 SVGEGT. Losses at the gene ends were 7 bases for V and 0 bases for J; bases not matched to a gene: 0. The CDR3 nucleotides read TGTGCCAGCAAGCGGGGGAGCACAGATACGCAGTATTTT. This translates into CASKRGSTDTQYF.

The chain uses TRBV2 and TRBJ2-1; possible D gene TRBD2, 7 bases. The CDR3 covers 13 residues. V was trimmed by 5 bases and J by 13 bases, leaving 18 bases between them. Germline V gene sequence: CDR1 SNHLY, CDR2 FYNNEI. The CDR3 DNA is TGTGCCAGCAGTCGGTTCCCGGGGGGCTACCAGTTCTTC. Protein: CASSRFPGGYQFF.

The chain employs TRBV12-3 or TRBV12-4 and TRBJ2-2, with 8 positions matching TRBD2. After removal of 2 bases from V and 4 bases from J, the junction contained 12 bases not matched to a gene. The CDR3 runs to 18 residues. In DNA form, the CDR3 reads TGTGCCAGCAGTTTATCCACGGGACTAGGGGCGGCCACCGGGGAGCTGTTTTTT. This gives the protein CASSLSTGLGAATGELFF.

This chain links TRBV20-1 with TRBJ1-3; D ambiguous. V was trimmed by 1 base and J by 0 bases, leaving 7 bases between them. The CDR3 is 14 amino acids. Per the germline V gene, CDR1 is DFQATT and CDR2 is SNEGSKA (reference sequence). The CDR3 bases are TGCAGTGCTAGAGTGTTGAGCTCTGGAAACACCATATATTTT. Translation gives CSARVLSSGNTIYF.

J is TRBJ2-1 and V is TRBV3-1; 9 bases are a match to TRBD2. Germline V lookup: CDR1 LGHDT, CDR2 YNNKEL (reference sequence). With 0 bases clipped from V and 6 bases from J, the junction kept 6 bases outside the gene matches. The CDR3 consists of 16 residues. The CDR3 sequence: CASSQDGSGGPNEQFF. In nucleotides, the CDR3 is TGTGCCAGCAGCCAAGACGGTAGCGGGGGCCCCAATGAGCAGTTCTTC.

V gene TRBV6-1 combines with J gene TRBJ1-5, with D maybe TRBD1 (5 bases). Trimming cost V 9 bases and J 3 bases, with 15 bases left between them. Germline V gives CDR1 MNHNS, CDR2 SASEGT. The CDR3 spans 14 residues. CDR3 residues: CASSVDSHNQPQHF. The DNA of the CDR3 is TGTGCCAGTTCTGTCGACAGCCACAATCAGCCCCAGCATTTT.

Concerning this clonotype: A much larger clone differs by one base, so this may be a read error. This chain connects TRBV20-1 to TRBJ2-3; D gene unclear. The CDR3 totals 11 residues. Trimming removed 6 bases at V and 6 bases at J, with 10 bases between. Germline V gene data show CDR1 as DFQATT and CDR2 as SNEGSKA (reference sequence). The DNA of the CDR3 is TGCAGTGCCTCCGCCGTGGATACGCAGTATTTT. It codes for CSASAVDTQYF.

The chain employs TRBV12-3 or TRBV12-4 and TRBJ1-1, with D tentatively TRBD1 (6 bases). Trimming stripped 6 bases from V and 1 base from J, with 12 bases between. The length of the CDR3 is 14 residues. The CDR3 is CASRVGGSNTEAFF. The CDR3 region has the DNA TGTGCCAGCAGGGTCGGGGGCTCGAACACTGAAGCTTTCTTT.

The chain links TRBV6-5 to TRBJ1-4, with D unresolved. CDR3 size: 17 residues. V lost 2 bases to trimming and J lost 8 bases, with 21 bases between them. Germline V CDR1 and CDR2: MNHEY, SVGAGI. CDR3 DNA sequence: TGTGCCAGCAGTTACGCCGGAGAGGTAACCGCCGGGGAAAAACTGTTTTTT. Its translation: CASSYAGEVTAGEKLFF.

This clonotype turned up a few times. This sequence joins TRBV6-1 and TRBJ2-1; TRBD2 might be the D (5 bases). The CDR3 has 14 amino acids. Between the trimmed V and J ends, which lost 4 bases and 2 bases, there was a span of 9 bases. Germline values: CDR1 MNHNS, CDR2 SASEGT. CDR3 nucleotides: TGTGCCAGCAGTGTTCGGACTCCCTACAATGAGCAGTTCTTC. This codes for CASSVRTPYNEQFF.

Ten or more counts support this clonotype. This chain connects TRBV20-1 to TRBJ1-5; D is undetermined. CDR1 is DFQATT and CDR2 is SNEGSKA in the germline V gene (reference sequence). The CDR3 is made up of 15 amino acids. Deletions cut 0 bases from V and 3 bases from J, with 12 bases between. This CDR3 reads CSARDSARFNQPQHF. As DNA, the CDR3 is TGCAGTGCTAGAGATAGTGCCCGTTTCAATCAGCCCCAGCATTTT.

The rearrangement joins TRBV12-3 or TRBV12-4 to TRBJ1-5, with D possibly matching TRBD1 (5 bases). V lost 2 bases and J lost 2, with 13 bases in between. This CDR3 contains 16 residues. The DNA for the CDR3 is TGTGCCAGCAGTTTATGGCAGGGATCTGGCAATCAGCCCCAGCATTTT. Translation: CASSLWQGSGNQPQHF.

V is TRBV11-1 and J is TRBJ2-1, with 12 bases that match TRBD2. Germline V gene data show CDR1 as SGHAT and CDR2 as FQDESV (reference sequence). The CDR3 is made up of 15 amino acids. V shed 5 bases and J 12 bases; nucleotides not matched to a gene: 11. The CDR3 protein is CASSGGLAGLPGQFF. CDR3 DNA: TGTGCCAGCAGCGGTGGACTAGCGGGACTCCCGGGGCAGTTCTTC.

This clonotype was seen a single time. This chain links TRBV20-1 with TRBJ2-1; no definite D call. V was clipped by 4 bases and J by 5 bases, with 12 bases between them. Per germline, CDR1 DFQATT and CDR2 SNEGSKA (reference sequence). The CDR3 consists of 13 residues. CDR3 sequence: CSATYSFDNEQFF. The CDR3 DNA reads as TGCAGTGCTACTTACTCCTTCGACAATGAGCAGTTCTTC.

This clonotype was recorded a few times. The rearrangement links TRBV4-1 to TRBJ1-1; TRBD1 is a possible D gene (6 bases). Trimming took off 4 bases at V and 1 base at J, with 19 bases between the two ends. The germline gives CDR1 MGHRA, CDR2 YSYEKL. The CDR3 runs 17 residues. In DNA, the CDR3 is TGCGCCAGCAGCCCAGGGAACAGGGCGGAGGGGAACACTGAAGCTTTCTTT. The encoded protein is CASSPGNRAEGNTEAFF.

This clonotype was recorded a few times. The chain couples TRBV6-5 to TRBJ1-1; D is perhaps TRBD1 (6 bases). V was trimmed by 1 base and J by 5 bases, leaving 11 bases between them. In germline, CDR1 is MNHEY, CDR2 SVGAGI. There are 14 residues in the CDR3. DNA of the CDR3: TGTGCCAGCAGTTACTGGGGGACACCGACTGAAGCTTTCTTT. This codes for CASSYWGTPTEAFF.

There are a few counts of this clonotype. This sequence joins TRBV10-2 and TRBJ1-5; no clear D gene. Germline assignment: CDR1 WSHSY and CDR2 SAAADI. V was cut by 4 bases and J by 0 bases, with 10 bases left in between. This CDR3 contains 15 residues. CDR3: CASSAASSSNQPQHF. CDR3 nucleotide sequence: TGCGCCAGCAGTGCGGCGAGCAGTAGCAATCAGCCCCAGCATTTT.

The V gene is TRBV7-3, the J gene TRBJ2-1; 7 nucleotides line up with TRBD1. The junction had 6 bases not matched to a gene; V was cut back by 3 bases and J by 1 base. This CDR3 region has 16 residues. CDR1 SGHTA and CDR2 FQGTGA come from the germline V gene. CDR3 sequence (DNA): TGTGCCAGCAGCTTCGTCAGGGGGTTTTCCTACAATGAGCAGTTCTTC. This encodes CASSFVRGFSYNEQFF.

J is TRBJ1-2 and V is TRBV7-9; D remains ambiguous. The length of the CDR3 is 14 residues. CDR1 is SEHNR, CDR2 FQNEAQ, per germline (reference sequence). V gave up 1 base and J gave up 12 bases, with 18 bases separating them. The chain's CDR3 is CASSLDGLLVQHTF. CDR3 bases: TGTGCCAGCAGCTTAGATGGACTCTTGGTCCAACACACCTTC.

V is TRBV7-3 and J is TRBJ2-5; possibly TRBD2 for D (5 bases). Per germline, CDR1 SGHTA and CDR2 FQGTGA. This CDR3 region has 14 residues. The V gene lost 5 bases and the J gene lost 5 bases, with 15 bases spanning the gap. CDR3 sequence reads: CASSASGVGETQYF. The CDR3 DNA reads TGTGCCAGCAGCGCAAGCGGCGTGGGGGAGACCCAGTACTTC.

This clonotype was seen more than once but under ten times. The chain's CDR3 is CASSPRDRAPYEQYF. CDR3 nucleotide sequence: TGTGCCAGCAGTCCACGGGACAGGGCACCGTACGAGCAGTACTTC. The chain has TRBV6-1 and TRBJ2-7; 9 bases fit TRBD1. Germline CDR1 reads MNHNS; CDR2 reads SASEGT. This CDR3 comprises 15 residues. V was pared by 5 bases and J by 4 bases, with 9 bases of the junction left unmatched.